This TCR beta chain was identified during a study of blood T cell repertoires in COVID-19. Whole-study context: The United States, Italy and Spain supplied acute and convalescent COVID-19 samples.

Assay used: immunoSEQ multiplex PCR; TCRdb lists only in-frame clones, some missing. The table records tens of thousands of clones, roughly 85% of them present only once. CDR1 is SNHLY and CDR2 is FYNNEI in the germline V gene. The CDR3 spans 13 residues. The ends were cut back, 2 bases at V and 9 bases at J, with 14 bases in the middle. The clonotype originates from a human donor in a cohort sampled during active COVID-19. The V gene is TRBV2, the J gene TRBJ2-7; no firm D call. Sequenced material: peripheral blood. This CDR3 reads CASSETPTVRQYF. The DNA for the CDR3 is TGTGCCAGCAGTGAAACCCCTACCGTAAGGCAGTACTTC. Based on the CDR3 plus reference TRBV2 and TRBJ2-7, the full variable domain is EPEVTQTPSHQVTQMGQEVILRCVPISNHLYFYWYRQILGQKVEFLVSFYNNEISEKSEIFDDQFSVERPDGSNFTLKIRSTKLEDSAMYFCASSETPTVRQYFGPGTRLTVT.